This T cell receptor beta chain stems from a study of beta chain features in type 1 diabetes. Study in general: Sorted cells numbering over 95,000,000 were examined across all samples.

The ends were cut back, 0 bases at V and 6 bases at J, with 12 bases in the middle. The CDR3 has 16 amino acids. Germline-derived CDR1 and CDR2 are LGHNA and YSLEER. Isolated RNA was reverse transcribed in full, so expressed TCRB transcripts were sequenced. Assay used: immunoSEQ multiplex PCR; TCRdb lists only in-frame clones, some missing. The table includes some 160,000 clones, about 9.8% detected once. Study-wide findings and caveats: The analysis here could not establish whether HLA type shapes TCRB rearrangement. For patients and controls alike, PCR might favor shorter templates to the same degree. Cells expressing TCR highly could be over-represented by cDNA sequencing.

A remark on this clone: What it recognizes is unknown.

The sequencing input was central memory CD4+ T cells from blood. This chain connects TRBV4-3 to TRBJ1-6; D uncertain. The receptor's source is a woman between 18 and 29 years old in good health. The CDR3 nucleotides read TGCGCCAGCAGCCAAGATTACGAGGTTTCTAATTCACCCCTCCACTTT. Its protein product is CASSQDYEVSNSPLHF.